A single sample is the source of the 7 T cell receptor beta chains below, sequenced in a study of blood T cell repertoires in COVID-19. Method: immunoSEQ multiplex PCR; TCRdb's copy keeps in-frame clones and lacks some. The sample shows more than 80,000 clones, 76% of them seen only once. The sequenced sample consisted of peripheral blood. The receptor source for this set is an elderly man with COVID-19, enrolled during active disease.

CDR3 in DNA: TGTGCCACCAGGCGGGGCCTCACAGATACGCAGTATTTT. Protein sequence: CATRRGLTDTQYF. The V and J genes are TRBV24-1 and TRBJ2-3, with D possibly matching TRBD2 (6 bases). Trimming removed 7 bases at V and 2 bases at J, with 9 bases between. The germline V gene has CDR1 KGHDR and CDR2 SFDVKD. This CDR3 spans 13 amino acids.

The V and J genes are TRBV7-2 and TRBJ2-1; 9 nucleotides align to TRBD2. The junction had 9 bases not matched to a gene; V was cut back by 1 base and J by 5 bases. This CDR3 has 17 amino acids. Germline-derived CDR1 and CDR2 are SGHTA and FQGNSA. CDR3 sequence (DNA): TGTGCCAGCAGCTTAGAATATAGCGGGAGAGGCGACAATGAGCAGTTCTTC. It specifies CASSLEYSGRGDNEQFF. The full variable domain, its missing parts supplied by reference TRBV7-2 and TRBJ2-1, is GAGVSQSPSNKVTEKGKDVELRCDPISGHTALYWYRQSLGQGLEFLIYFQGNSAPDKSGLPSDRFSAERTGGSVSTLTIQRTQQEDSAVYLCASSLEYSGRGDNEQFFGPGTRLTVL.

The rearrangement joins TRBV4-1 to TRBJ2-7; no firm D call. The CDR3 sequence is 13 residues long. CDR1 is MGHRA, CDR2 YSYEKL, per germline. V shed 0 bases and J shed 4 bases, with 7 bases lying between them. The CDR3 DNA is TGCGCCAGCAGCCAAGAATTGGCTTACGAGCAGTACTTC. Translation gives CASSQELAYEQYF.

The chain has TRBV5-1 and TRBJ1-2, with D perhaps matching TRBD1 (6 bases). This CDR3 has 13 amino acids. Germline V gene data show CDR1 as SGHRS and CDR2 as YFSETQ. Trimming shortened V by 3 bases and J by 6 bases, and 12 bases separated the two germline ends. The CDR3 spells CASSSQGSHGYTF. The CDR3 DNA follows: TGCGCCAGCAGCTCACAGGGTTCCCATGGCTACACCTTC.

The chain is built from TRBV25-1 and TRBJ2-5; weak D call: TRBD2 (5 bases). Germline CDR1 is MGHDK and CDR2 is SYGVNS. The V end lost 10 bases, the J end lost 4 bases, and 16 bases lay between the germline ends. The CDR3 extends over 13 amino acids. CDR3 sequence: CATPPTRGETQYF. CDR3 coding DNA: TGTGCCACCCCCCCAACTAGAGGAGAGACCCAGTACTTC. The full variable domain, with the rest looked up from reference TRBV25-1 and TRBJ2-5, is EADIYQTPRYLVIGTGKKITLECSQTMGHDKMYWYQQDPGMELHLIHYSYGVNSTEKGDLSSESTVSRIRTEHFPLTLESARPSHTSQYLCATPPTRGETQYFGPGTRLLVL.

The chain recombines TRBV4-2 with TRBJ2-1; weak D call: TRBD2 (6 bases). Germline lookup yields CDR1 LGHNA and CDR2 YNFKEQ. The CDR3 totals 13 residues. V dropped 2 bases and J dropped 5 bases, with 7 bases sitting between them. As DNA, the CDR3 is TGTGCCAGCAGCCAAATAGCGGACAATGAGCAGTTCTTC. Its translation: CASSQIADNEQFF.

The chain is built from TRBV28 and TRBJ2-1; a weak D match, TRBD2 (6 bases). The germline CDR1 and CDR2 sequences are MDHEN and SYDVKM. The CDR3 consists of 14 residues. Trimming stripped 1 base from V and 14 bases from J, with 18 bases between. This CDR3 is CASSLLLAGREKFF. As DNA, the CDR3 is TGTGCCAGCAGTTTATTGCTGGCGGGAAGGGAAAAGTTCTTC.